A selection of T cell receptor beta chains follows, all from one sample in a study of blood T cell repertoires in COVID-19. The repertoire was sequenced with immunoSEQ multiplex PCR; TCRdb's copy has only in-frame clones and lacks some. The table records about 200,000 clones, roughly 88% of them present only once. The sequenced material came from peripheral blood. Every receptor here comes from a human donor in a cohort sampled during active COVID-19. The CDR3 runs from the conserved cysteine through the conserved F or W. D genes are given only for firm matches. Not every row has a clone size; where given, it reads once, few, many or a size class.

D gene,CDR3 length,V gene,J gene,clone size,CDR3 protein,CDR3 DNA
-,13,TRBV5-5,TRBJ2-2,once,CASSWAATGELFF,TGTGCCAGCAGCTGGGCCGCCACCGGGGAGCTGTTTTTT
-,18,TRBV5-1,TRBJ2-1,-,CASSLGQGPGLFQNEQFF,TGCGCCAGCAGCTTGGGGCAGGGCCCCGGATTATTTCAAAATGAGCAGTTCTTC
-,16,TRBV19,TRBJ2-7,-,CASSIDGGAAYYEQYF,TGTGCCAGTAGTATAGATGGCGGGGCAGCGTACTACGAGCAGTACTTC
-,18,TRBV4-1,TRBJ2-6,-,CASSQVGTKGFGANVLTF,TGCGCCAGCAGCCAAGTGGGGACAAAGGGCTTTGGGGCCAACGTCCTGACTTTC
TRBD2,17,TRBV2,TRBJ2-2,-,CASSEDRLAGVIGELFF,TGTGCCAGCTCCGAAGATCGACTAGCGGGAGTTATCGGGGAGCTGTTTTTT
-,12,TRBV12-3/TRBV12-4,TRBJ2-7,-,CASSFAVYEQYF,TGTGCCAGCAGTTTTGCAGTATACGAGCAGTACTTC
-,13,TRBV5-5,TRBJ1-4,-,CASSFQVNEKLFF,TGTGCCAGCAGCTTTCAGGTTAATGAAAAACTGTTTTTT
-,13,TRBV6-5,TRBJ2-6,-,CASSFFGANVLTF,TGTGCCAGCAGTTTCTTCGGGGCCAACGTCCTGACTTTC
TRBD2,15,TRBV28,TRBJ2-7,few,CASSLLGGSTYEQYF,TGTGCCAGCAGTTTATTGGGGGGGTCTACCTACGAGCAGTACTTC
-,12,TRBV7-9,TRBJ2-5,once,CASSLARETQYF,TGTGCCAGCAGCTTAGCCCGGGAGACCCAGTACTTC
TRBD1,16,TRBV28,TRBJ1-6,-,CASSLVPTGEDSPLHF,TGTGCCAGCAGTTTGGTCCCGACAGGGGAGGATTCACCCCTCCACTTT
-,13,TRBV28,TRBJ1-2,-,CASSQGRSLGYTF,TGTGCCAGCAGTCAAGGGAGGTCCTTGGGCTACACCTTC
-,16,TRBV4-1,TRBJ1-4,-,CASSHETGFTNEKLFF,TGCGCCAGCAGCCATGAAACAGGGTTCACTAATGAAAAACTGTTTTTT
-,15,TRBV21-1,TRBJ1-6,-,CASSKIHGDVSPLHF,TGTGCCAGCAGCAAAATCCACGGGGATGTTTCACCCCTCCACTTT
TRBD1,15,TRBV9,TRBJ2-1,-,CASSTSPQGVNEQFF,TGTGCCAGCAGCACCTCCCCGCAGGGGGTCAATGAGCAGTTCTTC
TRBD1,13,TRBV28,TRBJ1-1,-,CASSTSGGTEAFF,TGTGCCAGCAGTACCTCAGGGGGCACTGAAGCTTTCTTT
TRBD1,15,TRBV28,TRBJ1-2,-,CASLGGGHSGYGYTF,TGTGCCAGCCTCGGAGGGGGCCACTCGGGCTATGGCTACACCTTC
TRBD1,15,TRBV19,TRBJ2-3,-,CASSKDRVYSDTQYF,TGTGCCAGTAGTAAGGACAGGGTGTATTCAGATACGCAGTATTTT
-,16,TRBV28,TRBJ2-1,-,CASSPPRGAAYNEQFF,TGTGCCAGCAGTCCCCCCCGGGGGGCCGCCTACAATGAGCAGTTCTTC
TRBD2,15,TRBV28,TRBJ2-7,-,CASSSLAGGPYEQYF,TGTGCCAGCAGTTCCCTAGCGGGAGGGCCCTACGAGCAGTACTTC
TRBD2,14,TRBV5-1,TRBJ2-3,-,CASSKRDGTDTQYF,TGCGCCAGCAGCAAGCGGGATGGCACAGATACGCAGTATTTT
TRBD1,13,TRBV29-1,TRBJ2-7,-,CSVFGQGSHEQYF,TGCAGCGTTTTTGGACAGGGTTCGCACGAGCAGTACTTC
TRBD2,19,TRBV5-1,TRBJ2-1,-,CASSPTSGTSGSSYNEQFF,TGCGCCAGCAGCCCGACGTCCGGGACTAGCGGAAGCTCCTACAATGAGCAGTTCTTC
-,15,TRBV5-6,TRBJ1-6,-,CASSLWGGTNSPLHF,TGTGCCAGCAGCTTGTGGGGGGGAACTAATTCACCCCTCCACTTT
TRBD1,15,TRBV4-1,TRBJ1-1,once,CASSLGQGLNTEAFF,TGCGCCAGCAGCTTAGGACAGGGCCTGAACACTGAAGCTTTCTTT
TRBD2,16,TRBV30,TRBJ2-1,-,CAWSTPGAGVINEQFF,TGTGCCTGGAGTACACCCGGGGCGGGGGTAATAAATGAGCAGTTCTTC
-,14,TRBV29-1,TRBJ2-7,once,CSARIGGSSYEQYF,TGCAGCGCCCGAATCGGGGGAAGCTCCTACGAGCAGTACTTC
-,14,TRBV5-1,TRBJ1-1,-,CASSLARVNTEAFF,TGCGCCAGCAGCTTGGCCAGGGTGAACACTGAAGCTTTCTTT
-,12,TRBV7-9,TRBJ2-1,-,CASSLTRDEQFF,TGTGCCAGCAGCCTCACTCGCGATGAGCAGTTCTTC
TRBD2,16,TRBV28,TRBJ2-4,-,CASSGLAGITKNIQYF,TGTGCCAGCAGTGGACTAGCCGGGATAACCAAAAACATTCAGTACTTC
-,15,TRBV7-9,TRBJ2-5,-,CASSLIKIAQETQYF,TGTGCCAGCAGCTTAATCAAGATAGCCCAAGAGACCCAGTACTTC
TRBD2,15,TRBV2,TRBJ2-2,-,CASSDMTSGRGELFF,TGTGCCAGCAGTGATATGACTAGCGGGAGAGGGGAGCTGTTTTTT
-,14,TRBV2,TRBJ2-7,-,CASRGLRVTYEQYF,TGTGCCAGCAGGGGCCTCAGGGTAACCTACGAGCAGTACTTC
-,14,TRBV2,TRBJ1-4,-,CASSEFGFNEKLFF,TGTGCCAGCAGTGAATTCGGGTTTAATGAAAAACTGTTTTTT
-,13,TRBV7-9,TRBJ1-3,-,CASEKLSGNTIYF,TGTGCCAGTGAAAAACTCTCTGGAAACACCATATATTTT
-,13,TRBV28,TRBJ1-6,many,CASSLAGNSPLHF,TGTGCCAGCAGTTTAGCCGGGAATTCACCCCTCCACTTT
TRBD1,13,TRBV14,TRBJ1-1,-,CASSPRQGGEAFF,TGTGCCAGCAGCCCTAGACAGGGTGGCGAAGCTTTCTTT
TRBD1,14,TRBV6-5,TRBJ1-5,-,CACYRTGLNQPQHF,TGTGCCTGTTACCGGACAGGGTTGAATCAGCCCCAGCATTTT
-,13,TRBV7-9,TRBJ2-2,-,CASSSGDTGELFF,TGTGCCAGCAGCTCGGGGGACACCGGGGAGCTGTTTTTT
TRBD1,15,TRBV7-2,TRBJ1-4,-,CASSPRQGAREKLFF,TGTGCCAGCAGCCCCCGACAGGGGGCAAGAGAAAAACTGTTTTTT
TRBD2,13,TRBV10-2,TRBJ2-7,-,CASSGGRAYEQYF,TGCGCCAGCAGTGGAGGGAGGGCCTACGAGCAGTACTTC
-,14,TRBV10-3,TRBJ2-3,once,CAISEYSRTDTQYF,TGTGCCATCAGTGAGTACAGTCGCACAGATACGCAGTATTTT
-,15,TRBV30,TRBJ2-3,-,CAWSVRPGSTDTQYF,TGTGCCTGGAGTGTACGGCCAGGGAGCACAGATACGCAGTATTTT
-,14,TRBV7-9,TRBJ2-7,few,CASSFDDRSYEQYF,TGTGCCAGCAGCTTCGACGACAGATCCTACGAGCAGTACTTC
TRBD2,15,TRBV19,TRBJ2-1,-,CASLGAGGFYNEQFF,TGTGCCAGTTTAGGAGCGGGAGGGTTTTACAATGAGCAGTTCTTC
-,15,TRBV4-2,TRBJ2-1,-,CASSQERGSVVEQFF,TGTGCCAGCAGCCAAGAGAGAGGTAGTGTCGTAGAGCAGTTCTTC
TRBD2,17,TRBV7-7,TRBJ2-3,-,CASSPGLAGGSADTQYF,TGTGCTAGCAGCCCAGGACTAGCGGGAGGGAGCGCAGATACGCAGTATTTT
-,14,TRBV2,TRBJ1-5,-,CASSDPSLNQPQHF,TGTGCCAGCAGTGACCCTAGCCTCAATCAGCCCCAGCATTTT
TRBD1,15,TRBV5-1,TRBJ1-1,few,CASSPSPTGDTEAFF,TGCGCCAGCAGCCCATCACCGACAGGGGACACTGAAGCTTTCTTT
TRBD2,16,TRBV2,TRBJ2-1,-,CASSDYWSGSYGEQFF,TGTGCCAGCAGTGATTATTGGAGCGGGAGCTATGGTGAGCAGTTCTTC